These 29 T cell receptor beta chains share one sample of origin, sequenced in a study of radiotherapy plus CTLA-4 blockade in lung cancer. Sequencing was performed with immunoSEQ multiplex PCR; in TCRdb, only in-frame clones are kept and a portion is missing. The sample includes roughly 100,000 clones, roughly 80% of them seen just once. Sequences were derived from peripheral blood, sampled from a patient treated with radiotherapy plus ipilimumab. The receptor set was obtained from a human donor with non-small cell lung cancer that progressed on radiotherapy plus ipilimumab.

This chain connects TRBV28 to TRBJ2-7; 9 bases fit TRBD1. This CDR3 comprises 15 residues. The trim removed 4 bases at V and 4 bases at J, leaving 8 bases unmatched. The germline gives CDR1 MDHEN, CDR2 SYDVKM. The DNA of the CDR3 is TGTGCCAGCAGTTCGCCGGGACAGGGAGTATACGAGCAGTACTTC. This gives the protein CASSSPGQGVYEQYF. Looking up the rest from reference TRBV28 and TRBJ2-7 gives the full variable domain: DVKVTQSSRYLVKRTGEKVFLECVQDMDHENMFWYRQDPGLGLRLIYFSYDVKMKEKGDIPEGYSVSREKKERFSLILESASTNQTSMYLCASSSPGQGVYEQYFGPGTRLTVT.

CDR3 nucleotide sequence: TGTGCCAGTAGTATCCAGGGGGGGAACACTGAAGCTTTCTTT. This codes for CASSIQGGNTEAFF. The chain links TRBV19 to TRBJ1-1; 7 bases align to TRBD1. The CDR3 has 14 residues. V lost 3 bases to trimming and J lost 1 base; unmatched junction nucleotides: 2. Looked up from germline, CDR1 is LNHDA and CDR2 is SQIVND (reference sequence).

This rearrangement joins TRBV5-1 to TRBJ1-3; D remains unclear. The CDR3 is 16 residues long. V lost 1 base and J lost 0, with 11 bases in between. Germline V gene lookup returns CDR1 SGHRS and CDR2 YFSETQ. In DNA, the CDR3 is TGCGCCAGCAGCTTGCGGGCGGGAAGCTCTGGAAACACCATATATTTT. As protein: CASSLRAGSSGNTIYF.

This clone has just one count. The chain couples TRBV6-6 to TRBJ2-7; 15 nucleotides line up with TRBD2. Germline V gene lookup returns CDR1 MNHNY and CDR2 SVGAGI (reference sequence). This CDR3 spans 16 amino acids. The ends lost 2 bases at V and 6 bases at J; junction bases unmatched: 5. CDR3 region: CASSYRTSGRAVEQYV. The CDR3 coding sequence is TGTGCCAGCAGTTACCGGACTAGCGGGAGGGCGGTCGAGCAGTACGTC.

This chain connects TRBV9 to TRBJ2-3; D may be TRBD1 or TRBD2 (6 bases each). The germline V gene encodes CDR1 SGDLS and CDR2 YYNGEE. V gave up 0 bases and J gave up 6 bases, with 14 bases separating them. CDR3 size: 15 residues. Here the CDR3 reads CASSVVGGRLDTQYF. CDR3 sequence (DNA): TGTGCCAGCAGCGTAGTAGGGGGGAGGCTCGATACGCAGTATTTT.

The V gene is TRBV28, the J gene TRBJ2-6; D gene uncertain. The CDR3 is made up of 15 amino acids. Germline V gene sequence: CDR1 MDHEN, CDR2 SYDVKM. Trimming took 4 bases from V and 4 from J, leaving 11 bases between them. CDR3 amino acids: CASSSSAAGANVLTF. The CDR3 DNA follows: TGTGCCAGCAGTTCCTCGGCAGCCGGGGCCAACGTCCTGACTTTC.

This clone was recorded at least ten times. This chain connects TRBV25-1 to TRBJ2-2; the D is unclear. The V end lost 5 bases, the J end lost 7 bases, and 11 bases lay between the germline ends. The length of the CDR3 is 13 residues. CDR1 MGHDK and CDR2 SYGVNS come from the germline V gene. The CDR3 is CASSTQKGGELFF. The CDR3 DNA follows: TGTGCCAGCAGTACACAAAAGGGCGGGGAGCTGTTTTTT.

The chain links TRBV6-5 to TRBJ1-5; TRBD1 agrees at 8 bases. Germline V gives CDR1 MNHEY, CDR2 SVGAGI. This CDR3 is 15 amino acids long. With V trimmed by 6 bases and J by 3 bases, 7 bases remained unmatched. The CDR3 is CASSPRGRINQPQHF. In nucleotides, the CDR3 is TGTGCCAGCAGCCCCAGGGGGCGGATCAATCAGCCCCAGCATTTT.

Here the CDR3 DNA reads TGCGCCAGCAGCTCGATCTTAAGCACAGATACGCAGTATTTT. It yields the protein CASSSILSTDTQYF. This rearrangement joins TRBV5-1 to TRBJ2-3, with D unresolved. V gave up 3 bases and J gave up 0 bases, with 8 bases separating them. Germline assignment: CDR1 SGHRS and CDR2 YFSETQ. The CDR3 consists of 14 residues.

The rearrangement uses TRBV6-1 and TRBJ2-1; the D gene could be TRBD1 or TRBD2 (6 bases each). CDR3 length equals 15 residues. Deletions cut 7 bases from V and 0 bases from J, with 13 bases between. Germline-derived CDR1 and CDR2 are MNHNS and SASEGT. The CDR3 sequence: CASKPKGGSYNEQFF. The CDR3 region has the DNA TGTGCCAGCAAACCCAAGGGGGGCTCCTACAATGAGCAGTTCTTC.

This clone showed up just once. This chain joins TRBV2 and TRBJ1-5, with D tentatively TRBD1 (6 bases). The CDR3 totals 15 residues. Trimming shortened V by 3 bases and J by 7 bases, and 16 bases separated the two germline ends. Per germline, CDR1 SNHLY and CDR2 FYNNEI. CDR3 bases: TGTGCCAGCAGTGATCACACAGGGTCTGGGCAGCCCCAGCATTTT. Residues: CASSDHTGSGQPQHF.

The rearrangement uses TRBV7-2 and TRBJ2-1, with D perhaps TRBD1 (5 bases). The V gene lost 5 bases and the J gene lost 2 bases, with 19 bases spanning the gap. The CDR3 is made up of 17 amino acids. Germline V gene lookup returns CDR1 SGHTA and CDR2 FQGNSA. The DNA of the CDR3 is TGTGCCAGCAGCGGCAGCTTAGTCATAGGGGCCTACAATGAGCAGTTCTTC. This translates into CASSGSLVIGAYNEQFF. Complete variable domain (other parts from reference TRBV7-2 and TRBJ2-1): GAGVSQSPSNKVTEKGKDVELRCDPISGHTALYWYRQSLGQGLEFLIYFQGNSAPDKSGLPSDRFSAERTGGSVSTLTIQRTQQEDSAVYLCASSGSLVIGAYNEQFFGPGTRLTVL.

The chain is built from TRBV7-9 and TRBJ1-4; possibly TRBD1 for D (6 bases). Germline V lookup: CDR1 SEHNR, CDR2 FQNEAQ (reference sequence). The V and J ends lost 5 bases and 8 bases respectively, with 12 bases between them. The CDR3 totals 13 residues. DNA of the CDR3: TGTGCCAGCAGCCTCGGACAGCGGGAAAAACTGTTTTTT. Encoded protein: CASSLGQREKLFF.

The CDR3: CASSVGRQGNTGELFF. The CDR3 nucleotides read TGTGCCAGCAGCGTAGGTCGGCAGGGGAACACCGGGGAGCTGTTTTTT. The V and J genes are TRBV9 and TRBJ2-2, with TRBD1 as a possible D gene (5 bases). Germline loops: CDR1 SGDLS, CDR2 YYNGEE. The CDR3 extends over 16 amino acids. V lost 0 bases and J 1 base, leaving 10 bases between the germline ends.

As regards this clone: Other DNA sequences in the same sample also yield this CDR3. Written as DNA, the CDR3 is TGCAGTGTCTACGGGGGAGAGACCCAGTACTTC. Translated, it gives CSVYGGETQYF. This rearrangement joins TRBV20-1 to TRBJ2-5; a weak D match, TRBD2 (6 bases). Germline lookup yields CDR1 DFQATT and CDR2 SNEGSKA (reference sequence). V gave up 7 bases and J gave up 4 bases, with 10 bases separating them. The CDR3 loop spans 11 amino acids.

This clone was recorded only once. The chain is built from TRBV6-1 and TRBJ2-7; D not certain. Germline V gene data show CDR1 as MNHNS and CDR2 as SASEGT. The CDR3 is made up of 15 amino acids. The ends were cut back, 5 bases at V and 3 bases at J, with 17 bases in the middle. Here the CDR3 DNA reads TGTGCCAGCAGTCTTAAAAGTAGCTCCGACTACGAGCAGTACGTC. It codes for CASSLKSSSDYEQYV.

This clone has only a few counts. The chain has TRBV28 and TRBJ1-3; D gene ambiguous. Trimming cost V 3 bases and J 3 bases, with 12 bases left between them. Germline CDR1 is MDHEN and CDR2 is SYDVKM. The CDR3 contains 15 residues. This chain's CDR3 is CASSFRTTVGNTIYF. The CDR3 coding sequence is TGTGCCAGCAGTTTTCGCACAACCGTTGGAAACACCATATATTTT.

CDR3 residues: CASSPGGKLAGLSSYNEQFF. The CDR3 DNA follows: TGTGCCAGCTCACCGGGGGGCAAGCTAGCGGGACTAAGCTCCTACAATGAGCAGTTCTTC. The chain has TRBV18 and TRBJ2-1, with 9 bases lining up with TRBD2. CDR3 size: 20 residues. Trimming took 3 bases from V and 0 from J; bases not matched to a gene: 15. CDR1 and CDR2 from the germline V gene are KGHSH and LQKENI.

This clone was seen more than once but under ten times. The V and J genes are TRBV5-1 and TRBJ2-2; a weak D match, TRBD1 (5 bases). Trimming pared 9 bases from V and 5 bases from J, leaving 8 bases between. Germline V lookup: CDR1 SGHRS, CDR2 YFSETQ. The CDR3 spans 11 residues. The CDR3 loop is CATRETGELFF. CDR3 nucleotides: TGCGCCACCAGGGAAACCGGGGAGCTGTTTTTT.

This clone has only one observation. This sample also contains other DNA sequences that code for the same CDR3. The chain links TRBV6-5 to TRBJ1-5; D remains ambiguous. Germline lookup yields CDR1 MNHEY and CDR2 SVGAGI. The CDR3 is 13 amino acids. Trimming removed 2 bases at V and 7 bases at J, with 9 bases between. This CDR3 reads CASSYSEGQPQHF. The CDR3, as DNA: TGTGCCAGCAGTTACAGTGAAGGCCAGCCCCAGCATTTT.

The rearrangement uses TRBV30 and TRBJ2-3, with TRBD2 matching 10 bases. With 3 bases clipped from V and 4 bases from J, the junction kept 4 bases outside the gene matches. This CDR3 contains 14 residues. CDR1 and CDR2 (germline): GTSNPN, SVGIG (reference sequence). CDR3 region: CAWRSSGSSDTQYF. For the CDR3, the DNA is TGTGCCTGGAGGTCTAGCGGGAGTTCAGATACGCAGTATTTT.

A single count supports this clone. The rearrangement uses TRBV5-1 and TRBJ2-1; 9 bases fit TRBD2. Germline V lookup: CDR1 SGHRS, CDR2 YFSETQ. The CDR3 extends over 16 amino acids. The V segment lost 3 bases and the J segment 3 bases; nucleotides outside the gene matches: 7. This CDR3 is CASSYSSGRIYNEQFF. The CDR3 region has the DNA TGCGCCAGCAGCTACTCAAGCGGGAGGATCTACAATGAGCAGTTCTTC. Variable domain in full (rest from reference TRBV5-1 and TRBJ2-1): KAGVTQTPRYLIKTRGQQVTLSCSPISGHRSVSWYQQTPGQGLQFLFEYFSETQRNKGNFPGRFSGRQFSNSRSEMNVSTLELGDSALYLCASSYSSGRIYNEQFFGPGTRLTVL.

The CDR3 region is CSVDGTADNPYNEQFF. For the CDR3, the DNA is TGCAGCGTTGATGGGACAGCCGATAACCCCTACAATGAGCAGTTCTTC. The V call is TRBV29-1, the J call TRBJ2-1; 7 bases are shared with TRBD1. Germline V gene lookup returns CDR1 SQVTM and CDR2 ANQGSEA. The CDR3 sequence is 16 residues long. V trimming: 3 bases; J trimming: 2 bases; junction bases outside the gene matches: 10.

The CDR3 loop reads CASSFDRGGGEKLFF. The CDR3 DNA is TGCGCCAGCAGCTTTGACAGGGGAGGAGGGGAAAAACTGTTTTTT. J is TRBJ1-4 and V is TRBV5-1; 8 nucleotides agree with TRBD1. The CDR3 sequence is 15 residues long. CDR1 is SGHRS and CDR2 is YFSETQ in the germline V gene. J gave up 8 bases and V 2 bases, and 8 bases lay outside the gene matches.

The V and J genes are TRBV5-1 and TRBJ2-5, with 13 bases fitting TRBD2. The DNA end favors TRBJ2-7, so the J call may be wrong. CDR3 length: 17 amino acids. CDR1 and CDR2 from the germline V gene are SGHRS and YFSETQ. Here the CDR3 reads CASSKPPGLAGVREQYF. In DNA form, the CDR3 reads TGCGCCAGCAGCAAACCGCCCGGACTAGCGGGAGTCCGCGAGCAGTACTTC.

The chain joins TRBV6-1 to TRBJ2-5; D is unresolved. Germline V gives CDR1 MNHNS, CDR2 SASEGT. The ends were cut back, 2 bases at V and 2 bases at J, with 9 bases in the middle. The CDR3 runs 14 residues. For the CDR3, the DNA is TGTGCCAGCAGTGAAAGGCTAACTCAAGAGACCCAGTACTTC. This translates into CASSERLTQETQYF.

The V gene is TRBV27, the J gene TRBJ2-5; D remains ambiguous. The V end was cut by 2 bases, the J end by 5 bases, with 9 bases between. CDR3 length: 13 amino acids. Germline loops: CDR1 MNHEY, CDR2 SMNVEV (reference sequence). This CDR3 is CASSLRERETQYF. In DNA, the CDR3 is TGTGCCAGCAGTTTAAGGGAACGGGAGACCCAGTACTTC.

V usage is TRBV5-6 and J usage is TRBJ1-1; a weak D match, TRBD1 (5 bases). Trimming cost V 3 bases and J 4 bases, with 10 bases left between them. The CDR3 is 13 amino acids. CDR1 and CDR2 from the germline V gene are SGHDT and YYEEEE. Written as DNA, the CDR3 is TGTGCCAGCAGCTCGGCAGGGAGCACTGAAGCTTTCTTT. It specifies CASSSAGSTEAFF.

This chain connects TRBV4-1 to TRBJ2-1; either TRBD1 or TRBD2 may fit D (5 bases each). Germline values: CDR1 MGHRA, CDR2 YSYEKL. V gave up 0 bases and J gave up 0 bases, with 9 bases separating them. The CDR3 runs 16 residues. The CDR3 here is CASSQEGGTSYNEQFF. The CDR3 nucleotides read TGCGCCAGCAGCCAAGAAGGTGGGACCTCCTACAATGAGCAGTTCTTC.